This TCR beta chain is from a study of cytomegalovirus exposure and HLA in healthy donors. 13 Jbeta primers and 60 Vbeta primers were used for the PCR. The data were produced by immunoSEQ multiplex PCR, yet TCRdb's version contains in-frame clones alone and is incomplete. Its table lists 50,000 to 70,000 clones. General study points: Productive status was seen about 90% or about 30% of the time for most TCR beta V segments in an earlier analysis. When analyzed later, a missense DCLRE1C variant was found to be linked to TCR beta V- and J-gene trimming. The authors later found TCR association rates varying by HLA locus, with DRB1 most and HLA-C fewest.

Trimming shortened V by 3 bases and J by 0 bases, and 11 bases separated the two germline ends. The CDR3 is 15 amino acids. Germline CDR1 is LNHDA and CDR2 is SQIVND (reference sequence). As to this clone: Its antigen is unidentified.

Regarding donors, all were healthy bone marrow donors. The receptor was isolated from a man in his forties or fifties in good health and CMV-seropositive. The V gene is TRBV19, the J gene TRBJ1-1; D is uncertain. Source material: PBMCs. CDR3 in DNA: TGTGCCAGTAGTATGGCAGGCCGATTGAACACTGAAGCTTTCTTT. The encoded protein is CASSMAGRLNTEAFF.